A selection of T cell receptor beta chains follows, all from one sample in a study of T-cell reconstitution after alpha-beta-depleted transplantation in children. TCRdb fed the PCR reads into MiXCR, producing one record per CDR3 protein. The sample carries about 830,000 distinct CDR3 sequences, under 20% recorded once. Source: PBMCs, mostly from graft donor cells, taken 360 days after TCRalphabeta/CD19-depleted stem cell transplant. The receptors come from a male patient between 5 and 17 years old who had a stem cell transplant for acute lymphoblastic leukemia, so the T cells may come from the graft donor. The CDR3 runs from the conserved cysteine through the conserved F or W. Each record gives: V gene, J gene, D gene, clone size, CDR3 protein, CDR3 DNA. A D gene is named only where the DNA matches it firmly. Some rows have no size entry. The others give once, few or many, or a class for an expanded clone.

V: TRBV5-1
J: TRBJ2-1
D: NA
size: NA
CDR3: CASTRAGGLGNEQFF
DNA: TGCGCCAGCACCCGAGCTGGGGGGCTAGGCAATGAGCAGTTCTTC

V: TRBV12-3/TRBV12-4
J: TRBJ2-7
D: NA
size: NA
CDR3: CASRAGGPSYEQYF
DNA: TGTGCCAGCAGGGCAGGGGGGCCCTCCTACGAGCAGTACTTC

V: TRBV12-3/TRBV12-4
J: TRBJ2-7
D: TRBD2
size: few
CDR3: CASSLGVGRASRYEQYF
DNA: TGTGCCAGCAGTTTAGGGGTCGGGAGGGCATCCCGCTACGAGCAGTACTTC

V: TRBV9
J: TRBJ1-1
D: NA
size: NA
CDR3: CASSPERGVNTEAFF
DNA: TGTGCCAGCAGCCCAGAACGGGGAGTGAACACTGAAGCTTTCTTT

V: TRBV5-1
J: TRBJ2-7
D: NA
size: NA
CDR3: CASSFSNYEQYF
DNA: TGCGCCAGCAGCTTCTCTAACTACGAGCAGTACTTC

V: TRBV9
J: TRBJ2-2
D: NA
size: NA
CDR3: CASTPPGRNTGELFF
DNA: TGTGCCAGCACCCCTCCGGGGCGCAACACCGGGGAGCTGTTTTTT

V: TRBV27
J: TRBJ1-5
D: NA
size: NA
CDR3: CASRQASNQPQHF
DNA: TGTGCCAGCCGACAGGCCTCCAATCAGCCCCAGCATTTT

V: TRBV12-3/TRBV12-4
J: TRBJ1-1
D: NA
size: many
CDR3: CASSYRQNTEAFF
DNA: TGTGCCAGCAGTTATAGGCAGAACACTGAAGCTTTCTTT

V: TRBV5-1
J: TRBJ1-4
D: NA
size: few
CDR3: CASSFQTGRDEKLFF
DNA: TGCGCCAGCAGCTTCCAGACAGGCAGAGACGAAAAACTGTTTTTT

V: TRBV5-6
J: TRBJ2-7
D: TRBD2
size: few
CDR3: CASSFNSGSWAYEQYF
DNA: TGTGCCAGCAGCTTTAATAGCGGGAGTTGGGCCTACGAGCAGTACTTC

V: TRBV3-1
J: TRBJ1-1
D: NA
size: NA
CDR3: CASSQGWQLNTEAFF
DNA: TGTGCCAGCAGCCAAGGCTGGCAGCTGAACACTGAAGCTTTCTTT

V: TRBV21-1
J: TRBJ2-7
D: NA
size: many
CDR3: CASVRGRHYEQYF
DNA: TGTGCCAGCGTCAGGGGGCGCCATTACGAGCAGTACTTC

V: TRBV4-1
J: TRBJ1-4
D: NA
size: NA
CDR3: CASSQEELNEKLFF
DNA: TGCGCCAGCAGCCAAGAAGAGCTTAATGAAAAACTGTTTTTT

V: TRBV5-1
J: TRBJ2-5
D: TRBD2
size: many
CDR3: CASSLATSGGLETQYF
DNA: TGCGCCAGCAGCTTGGCGACTAGCGGAGGGCTGGAGACCCAGTACTTC

V: TRBV4-1
J: TRBJ1-5
D: NA
size: few
CDR3: CASSPSTLNQPQHF
DNA: TGCGCCAGCAGCCCCTCGACACTCAATCAGCCCCAGCATTTT

V: TRBV6-5
J: TRBJ2-1
D: NA
size: NA
CDR3: CASSYSLAVEQFF
DNA: TGTGCCAGCAGTTACTCCCTGGCGGTTGAGCAGTTCTTC

V: TRBV9
J: TRBJ2-6
D: NA
size: few
CDR3: CASRLGTGANVLTF
DNA: TGTGCCAGCAGGCTCGGGACAGGGGCCAACGTCCTGACTTTC

V: TRBV10-3
J: TRBJ2-1
D: TRBD1
size: NA
CDR3: CAINGQGADNEQFF
DNA: TGTGCCATCAATGGCCAGGGGGCGGACAATGAGCAGTTCTTC

V: TRBV7-9
J: TRBJ2-1
D: TRBD2
size: few
CDR3: CASSSRTSITYNEQFF
DNA: TGTGCCAGCAGCTCTCGGACTAGCATCACCTACAATGAGCAGTTCTTC

V: TRBV4-2
J: TRBJ2-1
D: NA
size: NA
CDR3: CASSQTGDAAHNEQFF
DNA: TGTGCCAGCAGCCAAACCGGGGACGCCGCCCACAATGAGCAGTTCTTC

V: TRBV7-2
J: TRBJ2-5
D: TRBD1
size: few
CDR3: CASSLRQGAGETQYF
DNA: TGTGCCAGCAGCTTACGACAGGGGGCCGGAGAGACCCAGTACTTC

V: TRBV29-1
J: TRBJ2-1
D: NA
size: few
CDR3: CSVAALPSMEFF
DNA: TGCAGCGTTGCCGCCTTACCTTCAATGGAGTTCTTC

V: TRBV20-1
J: TRBJ2-2
D: TRBD2
size: few
CDR3: CSAREGGSSGELFF
DNA: TGCAGTGCTAGAGAGGGCGGGAGCTCCGGGGAGCTGTTTTTT

V: TRBV29-1
J: TRBJ2-3
D: NA
size: NA
CDR3: CSVTDSSSTDTQYF
DNA: TGCAGCGTTACCGACAGCTCTAGCACAGATACGCAGTATTTT

V: TRBV15
J: TRBJ2-3
D: TRBD1
size: NA
CDR3: CATSGTGLGTDTQYF
DNA: TGTGCCACCAGCGGGACAGGGTTGGGCACAGATACGCAGTATTTT

V: TRBV9
J: TRBJ1-2
D: NA
size: many
CDR3: CASSPGGGTPRYGYTF
DNA: TGTGCCAGCAGCCCTGGTGGGGGAACCCCCCGATATGGCTACACCTTC

V: TRBV5-1
J: TRBJ1-6
D: NA
size: many
CDR3: CASSLQGDNSPLHF
DNA: TGCGCCAGCAGCTTGCAGGGAGATAATTCACCCCTCCACTTT

V: TRBV10-3
J: TRBJ2-3
D: NA
size: NA
CDR3: CAISTGSGRTDTQYF
DNA: TGTGCCATCTCGACTGGCTCTGGTCGCACAGATACGCAGTATTTT

V: TRBV5-1
J: TRBJ1-5
D: TRBD1
size: NA
CDR3: CASSLGPGQRSQPQHF
DNA: TGCGCCAGCAGCTTGGGCCCGGGACAGCGTAGTCAGCCCCAGCATTTT